This is a list of T cell receptor beta chains from one sample in a study of vaccination and CD4 T cells after COVID-19. TCRdb reprocessed the PCR reads via MiXCR and lists one record per CDR3 protein. The data show approximately 11,000 distinct CDR3 sequences, about 40% seen once. These receptors lack a known antigen. The sequenced sample was CD4+ T cells from blood, cultured in vitro. The receptors originated from a human donor who had recovered from COVID-19. Each CDR3 is given with its conserved first and last residue. Fields, in order: J gene, clone size, V gene, D gene, CDR3 length, CDR3 DNA, CDR3 protein. D genes are given only for firm matches. Expanded clones are given a class, and other clones once, few, many or no size at all.

j_call: TRBJ2-4; clone_size: NA; v_call: TRBV24-1; d_call: TRBD1; cdr3_length: 15; cdr3_nt: TGTGCCACCAGTGATCGGACAGGGGGAGGGAACATTCAGTACTTC; cdr3_aa: CATSDRTGGGNIQYF
j_call: TRBJ2-5; clone_size: few; v_call: TRBV10-2; d_call: TRBD1; cdr3_length: 15; cdr3_nt: TGCGCCAGCAGGGTAGACAGGGGCGTCCAAGAGACCCAGTACTTC; cdr3_aa: CASRVDRGVQETQYF
j_call: TRBJ1-2; clone_size: NA; v_call: TRBV5-1; d_call: NA; cdr3_length: 14; cdr3_nt: TGCGCCAGCAGCTTGGTGGGGCGCCCCGGGGGCTACACCTTC; cdr3_aa: CASSLVGRPGGYTF
j_call: TRBJ1-1; clone_size: NA; v_call: TRBV19; d_call: TRBD1; cdr3_length: 13; cdr3_nt: TGTGCCACCTCCAAGACAGGGGAGGTAGGAGCTTTCTTT; cdr3_aa: CATSKTGEVGAFF
j_call: TRBJ1-5; clone_size: NA; v_call: TRBV19; d_call: NA; cdr3_length: 15; cdr3_nt: TGTGCCAGTAGTCATGACATGGGGAGCAATCAGCCCCAGCATTTT; cdr3_aa: CASSHDMGSNQPQHF
j_call: TRBJ1-2; clone_size: NA; v_call: TRBV10-3; d_call: TRBD1; cdr3_length: 17; cdr3_nt: TGTGCCATCAGTGAGCAACCGGGGTCCGCAGGGGGCTATGGCTACACCTTC; cdr3_aa: CAISEQPGSAGGYGYTF
j_call: TRBJ2-1; clone_size: NA; v_call: TRBV6-1; d_call: NA; cdr3_length: 21; cdr3_nt: TGTGCCAGCAGGAAGACTGGACAGCAACGTGCGGGAGTGGGGTCCTACAATGAGCAGTTCTTC; cdr3_aa: CASRKTGQQRAGVGSYNEQFF
j_call: TRBJ1-1; clone_size: NA; v_call: TRBV6-5; d_call: TRBD1; cdr3_length: 16; cdr3_nt: TGTGCCAGCAGTTACTCTTATAACAGGGGGAACACTGAAGCTTTCTTT; cdr3_aa: CASSYSYNRGNTEAFF
j_call: TRBJ2-3; clone_size: NA; v_call: TRBV25-1; d_call: NA; cdr3_length: 11; cdr3_nt: TGTGCCAGCAGTGCCACAGATACGCAGTATTTT; cdr3_aa: CASSATDTQYF
j_call: TRBJ2-5; clone_size: NA; v_call: TRBV6-5; d_call: TRBD2; cdr3_length: 17; cdr3_nt: TGTGCCAGCAGTTACCCGAGGACTAGCGGGAGGGCGGAGACCCAGTACTTC; cdr3_aa: CASSYPRTSGRAETQYF
j_call: TRBJ2-2; clone_size: NA; v_call: TRBV7-2; d_call: TRBD2; cdr3_length: 15; cdr3_nt: TGTGCCAGCAGCTTAGCGAGCGGGGGCACCGGGGAGCTGTTTTTT; cdr3_aa: CASSLASGGTGELFF
j_call: TRBJ1-2; clone_size: NA; v_call: TRBV27; d_call: NA; cdr3_length: 15; cdr3_nt: TGTGCCAGCAGTTCTGGGTTTAGACAGACCTATGGCTACACCTTC; cdr3_aa: CASSSGFRQTYGYTF
j_call: TRBJ1-2; clone_size: few; v_call: TRBV27; d_call: NA; cdr3_length: 14; cdr3_nt: TGTGCCAGCAGTTCAGCCGGGACCCTCTATGGCTACACCTTC; cdr3_aa: CASSSAGTLYGYTF
j_call: TRBJ2-7; clone_size: NA; v_call: TRBV7-8; d_call: NA; cdr3_length: 11; cdr3_nt: TGTGCCAGCAGCCCTTCCTACGAGCAGTACTTC; cdr3_aa: CASSPSYEQYF
j_call: TRBJ1-2; clone_size: NA; v_call: TRBV20-1; d_call: TRBD1; cdr3_length: 12; cdr3_nt: TGCAGTGCTATACAGGGGGTTTATGGCTACACCTTC; cdr3_aa: CSAIQGVYGYTF
j_call: TRBJ1-1; clone_size: NA; v_call: TRBV18; d_call: TRBD1; cdr3_length: 16; cdr3_nt: TGTGCCAGCTCACCACCGGGACAGGGGGCGTACACTGAAGCTTTCTTT; cdr3_aa: CASSPPGQGAYTEAFF